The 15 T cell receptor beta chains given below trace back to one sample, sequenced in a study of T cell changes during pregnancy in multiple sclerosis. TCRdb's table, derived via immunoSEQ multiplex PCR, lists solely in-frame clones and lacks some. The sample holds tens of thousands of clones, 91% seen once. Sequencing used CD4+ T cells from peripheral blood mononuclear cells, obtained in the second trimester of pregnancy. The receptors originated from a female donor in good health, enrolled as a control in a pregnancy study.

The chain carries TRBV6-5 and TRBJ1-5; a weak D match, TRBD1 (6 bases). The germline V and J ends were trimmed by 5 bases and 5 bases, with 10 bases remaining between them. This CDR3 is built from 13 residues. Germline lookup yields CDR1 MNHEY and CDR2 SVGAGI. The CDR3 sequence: CASSKNRDQPQHF. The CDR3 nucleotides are TGTGCCAGCAGTAAGAACAGGGATCAGCCCCAGCATTTT.

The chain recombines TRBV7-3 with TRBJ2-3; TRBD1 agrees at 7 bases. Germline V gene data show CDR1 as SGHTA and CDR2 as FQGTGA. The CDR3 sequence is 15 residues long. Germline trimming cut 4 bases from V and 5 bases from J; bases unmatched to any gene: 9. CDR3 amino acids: CASSSTGFRGDTQYF. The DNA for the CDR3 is TGTGCCAGCAGCTCGACAGGGTTCCGAGGAGATACGCAGTATTTT.

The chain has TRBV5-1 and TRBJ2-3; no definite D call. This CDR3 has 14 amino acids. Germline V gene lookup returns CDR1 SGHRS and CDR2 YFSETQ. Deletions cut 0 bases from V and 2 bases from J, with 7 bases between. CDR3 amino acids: CASSLEQNTDTQYF. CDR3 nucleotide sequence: TGCGCCAGCAGCTTGGAACAGAACACAGATACGCAGTATTTT.

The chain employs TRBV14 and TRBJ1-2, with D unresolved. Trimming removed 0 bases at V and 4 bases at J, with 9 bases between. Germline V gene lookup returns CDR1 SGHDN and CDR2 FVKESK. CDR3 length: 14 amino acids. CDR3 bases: TGTGCCAGCAGCCAAGACAGGATCGGCTATGGCTACACCTTC. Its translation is CASSQDRIGYGYTF. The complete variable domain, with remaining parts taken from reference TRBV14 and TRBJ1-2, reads EAGVTQFPSHSVIEKGQTVTLRCDPISGHDNLYWYRRVMGKEIKFLLHFVKESKQDESGMPNNRFLAERTGGTYSTLKVQPAELEDSGVYFCASSQDRIGYGYTFGSGTRLTVV.

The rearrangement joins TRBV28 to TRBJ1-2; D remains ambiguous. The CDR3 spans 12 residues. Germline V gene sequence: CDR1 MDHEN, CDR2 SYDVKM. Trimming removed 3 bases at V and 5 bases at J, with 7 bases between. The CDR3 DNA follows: TGTGCCAGCAGTTTTTCTTCGTATGGCTACACCTTC. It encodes CASSFSSYGYTF.

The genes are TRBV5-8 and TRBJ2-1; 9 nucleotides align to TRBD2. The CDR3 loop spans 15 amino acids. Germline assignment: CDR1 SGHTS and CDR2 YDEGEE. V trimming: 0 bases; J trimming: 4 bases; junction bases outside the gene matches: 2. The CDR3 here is CASSLGLADYNEQFF. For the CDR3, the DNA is TGTGCCAGCAGCTTGGGACTAGCGGATTACAATGAGCAGTTCTTC.

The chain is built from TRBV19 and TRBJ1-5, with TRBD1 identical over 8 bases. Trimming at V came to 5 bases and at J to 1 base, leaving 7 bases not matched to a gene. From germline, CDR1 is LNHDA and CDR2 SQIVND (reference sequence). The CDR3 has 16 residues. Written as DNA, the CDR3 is TGTGCCAGTAGTGGGCGACGACAGGGGAGCAATCAGCCCCAGCATTTT. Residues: CASSGRRQGSNQPQHF.

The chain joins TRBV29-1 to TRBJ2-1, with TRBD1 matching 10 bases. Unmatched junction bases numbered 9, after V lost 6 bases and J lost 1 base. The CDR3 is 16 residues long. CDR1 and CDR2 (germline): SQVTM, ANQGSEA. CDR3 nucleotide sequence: TGCAGCGTGACCCCCCCGGGACAGGGGTCCTACAATGAGCAGTTCTTC. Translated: CSVTPPGQGSYNEQFF.

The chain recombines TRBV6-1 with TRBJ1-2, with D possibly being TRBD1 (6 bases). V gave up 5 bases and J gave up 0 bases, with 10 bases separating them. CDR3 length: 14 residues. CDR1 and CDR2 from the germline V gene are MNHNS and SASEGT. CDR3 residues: CASSRDTTNYGYTF. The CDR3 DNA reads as TGTGCCAGCAGTCGGGACACCACTAACTATGGCTACACCTTC.

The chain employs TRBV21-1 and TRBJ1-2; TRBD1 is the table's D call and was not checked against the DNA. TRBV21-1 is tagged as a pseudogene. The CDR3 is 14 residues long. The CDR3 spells CASSKGTAMGGYTF. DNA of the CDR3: TGTGCCAGCAGCAAAGGGACAGCCATGGGTGGCTACACCTTC.

The CDR3 DNA is TGTGCCAGCAGCCAGACTAGCGGGGAGAATGAGCAGTTCTTC. Amino acid sequence: CASSQTSGENEQFF. The chain uses TRBV7-2 and TRBJ2-1; 11 nucleotides match TRBD2. Germline V gene data show CDR1 as SGHTA and CDR2 as FQGNSA. The CDR3 has 14 amino acids. Trimming removed 5 bases from V and 7 bases from J; junction bases left unmatched: 4.

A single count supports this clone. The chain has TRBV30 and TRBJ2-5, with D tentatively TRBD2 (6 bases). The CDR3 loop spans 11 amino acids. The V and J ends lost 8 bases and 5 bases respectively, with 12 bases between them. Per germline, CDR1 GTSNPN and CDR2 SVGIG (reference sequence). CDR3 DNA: TGTGCCCGAGAGGGAGGCGAGACCCAGTACTTC. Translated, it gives CAREGGETQYF.

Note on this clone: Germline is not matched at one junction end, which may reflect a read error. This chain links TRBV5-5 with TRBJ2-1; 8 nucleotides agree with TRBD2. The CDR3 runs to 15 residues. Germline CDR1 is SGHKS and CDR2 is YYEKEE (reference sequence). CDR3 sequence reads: CASSLEAGVIGVKVF. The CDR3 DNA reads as TGTGCCAGCAGCTTGGAAGCGGGAGTTATAGGAGTTAAGGTCTTC.

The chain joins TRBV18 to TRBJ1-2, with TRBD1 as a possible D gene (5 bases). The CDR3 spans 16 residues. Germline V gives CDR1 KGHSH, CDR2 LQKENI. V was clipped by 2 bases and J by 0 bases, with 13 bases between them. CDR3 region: CASSPGGGPTNYGYTF. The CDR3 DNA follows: TGTGCCAGCTCACCAGGGGGGGGACCAACTAACTATGGCTACACCTTC.

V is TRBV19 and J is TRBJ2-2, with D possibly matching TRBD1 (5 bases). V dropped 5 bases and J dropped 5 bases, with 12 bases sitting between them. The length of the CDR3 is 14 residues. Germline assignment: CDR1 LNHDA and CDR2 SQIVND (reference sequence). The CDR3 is CASSPQGWTGELFF. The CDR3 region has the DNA TGTGCCAGTAGTCCCCAGGGTTGGACCGGGGAGCTGTTTTTT.